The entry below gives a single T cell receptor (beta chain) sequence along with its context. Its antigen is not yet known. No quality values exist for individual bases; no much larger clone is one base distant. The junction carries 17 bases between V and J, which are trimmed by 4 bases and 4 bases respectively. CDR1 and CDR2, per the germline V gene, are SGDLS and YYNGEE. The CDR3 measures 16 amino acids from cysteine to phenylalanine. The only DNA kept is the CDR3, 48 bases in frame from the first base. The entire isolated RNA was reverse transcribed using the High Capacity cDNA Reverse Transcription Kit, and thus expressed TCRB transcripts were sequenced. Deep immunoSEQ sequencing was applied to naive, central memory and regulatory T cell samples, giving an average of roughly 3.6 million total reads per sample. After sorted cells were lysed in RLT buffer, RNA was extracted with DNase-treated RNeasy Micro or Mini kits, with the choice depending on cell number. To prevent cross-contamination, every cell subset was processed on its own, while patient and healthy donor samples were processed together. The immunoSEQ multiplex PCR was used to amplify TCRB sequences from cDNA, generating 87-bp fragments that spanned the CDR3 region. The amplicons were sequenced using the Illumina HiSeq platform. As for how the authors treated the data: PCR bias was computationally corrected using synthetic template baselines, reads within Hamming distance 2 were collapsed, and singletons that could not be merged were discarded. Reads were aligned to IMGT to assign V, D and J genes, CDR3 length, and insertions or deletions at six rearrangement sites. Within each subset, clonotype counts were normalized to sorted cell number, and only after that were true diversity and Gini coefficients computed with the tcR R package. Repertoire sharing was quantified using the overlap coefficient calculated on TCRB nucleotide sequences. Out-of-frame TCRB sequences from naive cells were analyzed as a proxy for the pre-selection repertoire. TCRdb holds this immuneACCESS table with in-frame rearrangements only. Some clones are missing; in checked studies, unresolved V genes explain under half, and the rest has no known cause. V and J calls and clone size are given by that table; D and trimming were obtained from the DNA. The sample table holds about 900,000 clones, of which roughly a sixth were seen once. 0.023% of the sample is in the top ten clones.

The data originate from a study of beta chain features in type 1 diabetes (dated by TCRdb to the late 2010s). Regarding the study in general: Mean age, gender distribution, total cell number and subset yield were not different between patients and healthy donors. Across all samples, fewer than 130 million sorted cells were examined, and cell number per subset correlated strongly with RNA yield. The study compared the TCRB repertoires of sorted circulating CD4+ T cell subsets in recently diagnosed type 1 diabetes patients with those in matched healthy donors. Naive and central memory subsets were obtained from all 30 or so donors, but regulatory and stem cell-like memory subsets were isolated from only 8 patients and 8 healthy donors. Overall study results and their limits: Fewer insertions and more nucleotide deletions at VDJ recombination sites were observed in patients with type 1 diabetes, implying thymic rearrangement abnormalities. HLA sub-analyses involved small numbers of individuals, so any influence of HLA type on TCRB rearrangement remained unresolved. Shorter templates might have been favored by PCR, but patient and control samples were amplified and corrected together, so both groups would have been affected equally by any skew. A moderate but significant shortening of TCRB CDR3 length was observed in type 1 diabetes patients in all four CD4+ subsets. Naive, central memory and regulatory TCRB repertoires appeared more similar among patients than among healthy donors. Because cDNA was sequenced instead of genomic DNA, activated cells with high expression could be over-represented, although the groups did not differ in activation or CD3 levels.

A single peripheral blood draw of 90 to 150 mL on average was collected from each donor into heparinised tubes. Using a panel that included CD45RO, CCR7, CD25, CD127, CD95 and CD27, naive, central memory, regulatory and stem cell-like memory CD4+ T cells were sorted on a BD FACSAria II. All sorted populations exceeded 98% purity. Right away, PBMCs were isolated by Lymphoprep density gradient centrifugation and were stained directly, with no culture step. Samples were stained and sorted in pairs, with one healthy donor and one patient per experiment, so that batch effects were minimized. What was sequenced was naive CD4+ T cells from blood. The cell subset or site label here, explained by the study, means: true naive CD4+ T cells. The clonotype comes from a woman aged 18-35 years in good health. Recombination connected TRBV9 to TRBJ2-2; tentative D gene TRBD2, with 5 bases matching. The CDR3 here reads CASSPGLGGATGELFF. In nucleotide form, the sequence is TGTGCCAGCAGCCCAGGACTGGGCGGTGCCACCGGGGAGCTGTTTTTT.